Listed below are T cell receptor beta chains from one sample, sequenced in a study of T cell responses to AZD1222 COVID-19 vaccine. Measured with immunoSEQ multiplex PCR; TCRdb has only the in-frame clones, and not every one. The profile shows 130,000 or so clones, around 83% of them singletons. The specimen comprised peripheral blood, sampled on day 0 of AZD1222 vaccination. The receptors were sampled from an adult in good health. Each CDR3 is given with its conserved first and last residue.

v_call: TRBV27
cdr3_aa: CASRTTDYEQYF

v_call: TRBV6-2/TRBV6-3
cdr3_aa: CASSGRLSSGANVLTF

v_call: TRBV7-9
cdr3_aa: CASSFSGDGNTIYF

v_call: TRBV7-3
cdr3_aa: CASSVQGDTEAFF

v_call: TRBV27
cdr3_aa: CASSLSGTGDQPQHF

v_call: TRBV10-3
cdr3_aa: CATRGAGANVLTF

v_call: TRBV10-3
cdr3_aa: CAIWPGQPNYGYTF

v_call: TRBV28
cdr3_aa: CAGDSGNTGELFF

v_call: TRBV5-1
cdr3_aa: CASSLYEISASSYEQYF

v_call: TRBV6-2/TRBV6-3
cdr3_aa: CASSYAIRQGLKREQYF

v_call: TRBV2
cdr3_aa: CASNKGPYEQYF

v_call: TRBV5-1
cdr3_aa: CASSYLGSGQTYNEQFF

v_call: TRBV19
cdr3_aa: CASSVGTYSNQPQHF

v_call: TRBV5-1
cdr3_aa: CASSLLEARSGYNEQFF

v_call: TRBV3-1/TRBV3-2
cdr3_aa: CASSQRGGNTEAFF

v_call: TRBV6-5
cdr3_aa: CASSPRQWTNYGYTF

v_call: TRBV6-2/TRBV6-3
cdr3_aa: CASSYLTGFTEAFF

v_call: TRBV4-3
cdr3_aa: CASSQDFGAGANVLTF

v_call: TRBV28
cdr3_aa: CASSLDRGNTDTQYF

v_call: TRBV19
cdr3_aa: CASQWTGDGDIQYF

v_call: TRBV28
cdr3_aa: CASSLGGQGAGGYTF

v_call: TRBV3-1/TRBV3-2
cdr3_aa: CASSLFGTSGNEQYF

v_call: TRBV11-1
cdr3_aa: CASSQPGSYGYTF

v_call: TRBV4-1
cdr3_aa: CASSQDPVPGNTGELFF

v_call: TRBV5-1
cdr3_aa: CASSLDETQYF

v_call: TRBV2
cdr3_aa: CASSVGGTGWSSGYTF

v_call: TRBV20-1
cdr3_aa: CSAKRETQYF

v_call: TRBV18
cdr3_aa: CASSPQGGNTEAFF

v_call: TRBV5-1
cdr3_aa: CASSLLAPSALNNYGYTF

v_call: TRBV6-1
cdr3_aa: CASSEAQAARNQPQHF

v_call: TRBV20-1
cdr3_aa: CSASNPGSSEKLFF

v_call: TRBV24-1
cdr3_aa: CATSDFGQGGETQYF

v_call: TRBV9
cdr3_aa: CASSVATGGSAGTGELFF

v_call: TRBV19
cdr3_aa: CAVQGNPDYGYTF

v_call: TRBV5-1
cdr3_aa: CASSLSGRVQETQYF

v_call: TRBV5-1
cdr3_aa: CASSQTMAKGTEAFF

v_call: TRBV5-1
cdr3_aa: CASEPSGGGTDTQYF

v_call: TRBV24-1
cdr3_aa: CATSENRWPNTGELFF

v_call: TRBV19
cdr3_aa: CASSPPGHRNYGYTF

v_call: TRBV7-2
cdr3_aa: CASSVRQGWETQYF

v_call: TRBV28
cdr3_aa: CASRLKDRWGNEKLFF

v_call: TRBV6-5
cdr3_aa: CASSYSTGISYEQYF

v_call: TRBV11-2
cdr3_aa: CASSFRETQYF

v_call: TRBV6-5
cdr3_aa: CASSLPGQGHETQYF

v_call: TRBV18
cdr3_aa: CASSPGAPTDTQYF

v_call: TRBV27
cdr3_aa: CASKKQGGEAFF

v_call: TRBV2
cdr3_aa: CASSVRANSPLHF

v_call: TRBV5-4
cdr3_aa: CASSPGGDMGNEKLFF

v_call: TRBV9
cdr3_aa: CASSGIQNSPLHF

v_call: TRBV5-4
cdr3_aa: CASSLRGPSDTQYF

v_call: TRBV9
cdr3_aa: CASSVPGGETQYF

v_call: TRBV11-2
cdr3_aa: CASSDSRGGGYEQYF

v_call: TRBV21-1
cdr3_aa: CLGVAYEQYF

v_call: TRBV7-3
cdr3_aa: CASSFTQMATEAFF

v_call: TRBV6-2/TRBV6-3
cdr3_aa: CASSLTLPGQEKLFF

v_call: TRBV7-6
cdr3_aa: CASSLNREVYEQYF

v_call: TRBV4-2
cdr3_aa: CASSHYRSTQSETQYF